The TCR beta chain described here comes from a study of T cells in Graves' hyperthyroidism and ophthalmopathy. Broader study findings: The majority of expanded thyroid clonotypes above 0.001 also appeared in blood. Ophthalmopathy prediction by the model preceded onset by a median about 6.8 months.

This clonotype has a handful of counts. Its matching antigen is unknown. The CDR3 runs 12 residues. V was shortened by 6 bases and J by 10 bases, with 13 bases between the two germline ends. TCR beta CDR3 regions were amplified from RNA. First-round RT-PCR targeting the TCR CDR3 was performed with the HTBI primer set. TCRdb reprocessed the multiplex PCR reads via MiXCR and lists one record per CDR3 protein. The profile shows hundreds of thousands of distinct CDR3 sequences, 15% to 20% of them singletons. The chain carries TRBV12-3 or TRBV12-4 and TRBJ2-1, with D unresolved. Sequencing input: blood. This clonotype originated in a man in his forties or fifties with Graves' ophthalmopathy. The CDR3 protein is CASSPTAWEQFF. CDR3 bases: TGTGCCAGCAGCCCGACCGCGTGGGAGCAGTTCTTC.